The text below deals with one TCR beta chain. The antigen is not known. Assay: immunoSEQ multiplex PCR; the TCRdb copy retains only in-frame clones and omits some. Here the sample spans around 80,000 clones, 86% being singletons. The data were obtained in a study of T cell responses to AZD1222 COVID-19 vaccine. Whole-study findings and limits: Mostly white British, mostly female donors; authors suggested clonal diversity may be underestimated. Spike was spanned by vaccine-associated CD4 TCRs, which were dominant at 160-218 and 743-854. Spike-specific TCR breadth and depth went up after people got two AZD1222 doses.

This CDR3 spans 17 amino acids. V lost 2 bases to trimming and J lost 2 bases; unmatched junction nucleotides: 8. The germline V gene has CDR1 MGHRA and CDR2 YSYEKL. This receptor was identified in an adult in good health. The rearrangement uses TRBV4-1 and TRBJ2-7; 11 positions agree with TRBD2. The specimen was peripheral blood, collected on day 0 of AZD1222 vaccination. The CDR3 here is CASSQFTSGSRTYEQYF. CDR3 DNA: TGCGCCAGCAGCCAATTCACTAGCGGGAGTCGGACCTACGAGCAGTACTTC.